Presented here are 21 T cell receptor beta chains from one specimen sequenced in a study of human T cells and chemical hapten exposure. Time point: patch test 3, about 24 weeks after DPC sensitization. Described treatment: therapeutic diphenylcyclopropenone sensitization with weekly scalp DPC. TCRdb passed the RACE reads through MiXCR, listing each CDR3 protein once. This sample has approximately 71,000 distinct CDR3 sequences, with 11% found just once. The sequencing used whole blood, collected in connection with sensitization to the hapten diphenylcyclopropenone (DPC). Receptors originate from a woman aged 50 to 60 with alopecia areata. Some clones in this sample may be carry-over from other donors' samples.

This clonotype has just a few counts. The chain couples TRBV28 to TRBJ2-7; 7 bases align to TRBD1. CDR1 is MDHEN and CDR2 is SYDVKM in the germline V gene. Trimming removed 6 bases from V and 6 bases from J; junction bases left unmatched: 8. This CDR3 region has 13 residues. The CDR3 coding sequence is TGTGCCAGCAGCTTGACAGGGATTGGCGAGCAGTACTTC. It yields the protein CASSLTGIGEQYF.

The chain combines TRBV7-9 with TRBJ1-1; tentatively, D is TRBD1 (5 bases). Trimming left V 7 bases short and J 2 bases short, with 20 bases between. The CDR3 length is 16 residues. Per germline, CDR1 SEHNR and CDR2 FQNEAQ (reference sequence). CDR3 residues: CASNLAEGAPNTEAFF. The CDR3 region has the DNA TGTGCCAGCAACCTGGCCGAAGGGGCCCCAAACACTGAAGCTTTCTTT.

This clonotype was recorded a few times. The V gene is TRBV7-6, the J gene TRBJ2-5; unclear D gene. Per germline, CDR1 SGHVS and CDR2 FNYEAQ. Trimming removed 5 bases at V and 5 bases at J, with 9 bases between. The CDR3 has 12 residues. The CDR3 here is CASSVLKETQYF. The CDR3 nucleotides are TGTGCCAGCAGCGTTCTCAAGGAGACCCAGTACTTC.

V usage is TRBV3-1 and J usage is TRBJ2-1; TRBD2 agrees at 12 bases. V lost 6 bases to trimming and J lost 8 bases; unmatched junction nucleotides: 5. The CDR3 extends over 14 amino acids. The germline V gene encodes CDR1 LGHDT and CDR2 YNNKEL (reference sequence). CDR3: CASSLAGGPDEQFF. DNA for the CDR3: TGTGCCAGCAGTCTAGCGGGAGGGCCCGATGAGCAGTTCTTC.

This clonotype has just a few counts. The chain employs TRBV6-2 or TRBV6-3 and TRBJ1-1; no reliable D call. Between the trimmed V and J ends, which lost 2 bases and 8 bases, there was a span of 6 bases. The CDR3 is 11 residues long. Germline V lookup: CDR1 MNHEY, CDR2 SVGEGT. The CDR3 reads CASSYRREAFF. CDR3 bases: TGTGCCAGCAGTTACAGGAGAGAAGCTTTCTTT.

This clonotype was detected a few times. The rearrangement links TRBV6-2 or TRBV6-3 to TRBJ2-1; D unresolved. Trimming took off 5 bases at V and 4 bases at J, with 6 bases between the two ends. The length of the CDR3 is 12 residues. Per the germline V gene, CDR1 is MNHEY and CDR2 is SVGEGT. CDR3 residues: CASSDQYNEQFF. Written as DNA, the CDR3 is TGTGCCAGCAGTGACCAGTACAATGAGCAGTTCTTC.

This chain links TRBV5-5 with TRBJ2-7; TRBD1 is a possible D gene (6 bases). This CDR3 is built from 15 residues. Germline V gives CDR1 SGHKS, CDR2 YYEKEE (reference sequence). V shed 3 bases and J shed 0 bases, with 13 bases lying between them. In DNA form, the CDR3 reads TGTGCCAGCAGCTCGGGTCCGGACAGCTCCTACGAGCAGTACTTC. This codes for CASSSGPDSSYEQYF. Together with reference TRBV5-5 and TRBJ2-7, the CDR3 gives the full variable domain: DAGVTQSPTHLIKTRGQQVTLRCSPISGHKSVSWYQQVLGQGPQFIFQYYEKEERGRGNFPDRFSARQFPNYSSELNVNALLLGDSALYLCASSSGPDSSYEQYFGPGTRLTVT.

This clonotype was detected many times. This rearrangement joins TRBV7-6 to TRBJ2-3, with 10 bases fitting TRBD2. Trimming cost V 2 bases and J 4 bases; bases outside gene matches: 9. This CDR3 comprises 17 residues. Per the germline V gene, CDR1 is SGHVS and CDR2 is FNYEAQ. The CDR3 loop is CASSLQPSGSPSDTQYF. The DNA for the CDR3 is TGTGCCAGCAGCTTACAGCCTAGCGGGAGTCCCTCAGATACGCAGTATTTT.

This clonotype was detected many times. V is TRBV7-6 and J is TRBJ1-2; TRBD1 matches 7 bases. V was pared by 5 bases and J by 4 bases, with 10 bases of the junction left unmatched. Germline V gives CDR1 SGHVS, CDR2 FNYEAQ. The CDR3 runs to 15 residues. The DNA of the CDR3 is TGTGCCAGCAGCCCCACCCGTCAGGGGGTCTATGGCTACACCTTC. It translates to CASSPTRQGVYGYTF.

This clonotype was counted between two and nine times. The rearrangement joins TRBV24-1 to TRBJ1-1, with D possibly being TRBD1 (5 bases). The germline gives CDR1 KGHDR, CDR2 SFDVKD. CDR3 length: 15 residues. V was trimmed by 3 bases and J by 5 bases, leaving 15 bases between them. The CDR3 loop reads CATSDPRTQGTEAFF. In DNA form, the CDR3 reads TGTGCCACCAGTGATCCCAGAACCCAGGGTACTGAAGCTTTCTTT.

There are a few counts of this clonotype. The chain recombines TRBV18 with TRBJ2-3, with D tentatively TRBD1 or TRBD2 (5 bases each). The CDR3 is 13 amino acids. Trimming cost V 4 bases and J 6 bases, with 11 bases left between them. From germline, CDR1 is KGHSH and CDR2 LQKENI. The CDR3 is CASSQGEQDTQYF. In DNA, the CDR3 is TGTGCCAGCTCACAAGGGGAGCAGGATACGCAGTATTTT.

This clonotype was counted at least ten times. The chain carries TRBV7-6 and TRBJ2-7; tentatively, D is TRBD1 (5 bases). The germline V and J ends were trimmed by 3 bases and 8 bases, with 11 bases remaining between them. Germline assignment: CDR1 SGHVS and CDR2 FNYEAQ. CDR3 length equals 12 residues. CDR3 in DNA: TGTGCCAGCAGCTTGTTCCAGGACAAGCAGTACTTC. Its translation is CASSLFQDKQYF.

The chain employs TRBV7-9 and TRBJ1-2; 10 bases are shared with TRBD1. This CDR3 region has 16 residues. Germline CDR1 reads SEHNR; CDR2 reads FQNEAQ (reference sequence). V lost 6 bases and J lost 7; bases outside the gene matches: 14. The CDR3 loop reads CASSPTPGQGRVGYTF. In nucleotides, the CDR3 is TGTGCCAGCAGTCCCACCCCGGGACAGGGGAGGGTTGGCTACACCTTC.

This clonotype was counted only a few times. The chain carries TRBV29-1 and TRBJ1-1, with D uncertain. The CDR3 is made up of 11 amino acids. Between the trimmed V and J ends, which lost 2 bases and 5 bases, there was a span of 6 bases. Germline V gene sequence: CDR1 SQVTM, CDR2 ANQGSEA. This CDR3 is CSVEMRTEAFF. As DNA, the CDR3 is TGCAGCGTTGAAATGAGGACTGAAGCTTTCTTT.

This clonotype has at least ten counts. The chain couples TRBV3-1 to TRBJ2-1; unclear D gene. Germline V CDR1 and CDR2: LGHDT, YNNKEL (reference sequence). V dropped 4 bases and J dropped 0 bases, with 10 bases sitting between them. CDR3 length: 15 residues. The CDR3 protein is CASSLVASSYNEQFF. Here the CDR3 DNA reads TGTGCCAGCAGCCTCGTTGCGAGCTCCTACAATGAGCAGTTCTTC.

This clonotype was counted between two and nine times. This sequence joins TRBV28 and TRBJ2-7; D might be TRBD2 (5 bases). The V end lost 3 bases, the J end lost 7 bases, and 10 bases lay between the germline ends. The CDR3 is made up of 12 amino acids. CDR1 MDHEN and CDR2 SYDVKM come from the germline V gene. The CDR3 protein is CASSFPPGEQYF. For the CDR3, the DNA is TGTGCCAGCAGTTTCCCCCCGGGGGAGCAGTACTTC.

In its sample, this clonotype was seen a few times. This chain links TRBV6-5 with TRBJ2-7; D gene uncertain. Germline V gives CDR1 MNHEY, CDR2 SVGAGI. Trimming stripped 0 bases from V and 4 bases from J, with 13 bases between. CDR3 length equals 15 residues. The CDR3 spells CASSYSGAGLYEQYF. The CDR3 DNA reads TGTGCCAGCAGTTACTCGGGCGCTGGCCTATACGAGCAGTACTTC.

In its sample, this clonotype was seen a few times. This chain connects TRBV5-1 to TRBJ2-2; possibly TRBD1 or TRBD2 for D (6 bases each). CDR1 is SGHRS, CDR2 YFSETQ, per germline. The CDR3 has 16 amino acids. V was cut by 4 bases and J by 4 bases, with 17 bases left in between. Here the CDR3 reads CASSPRGPLSTGELFF. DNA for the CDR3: TGCGCCAGCAGCCCTCGGGGGCCTCTAAGCACCGGGGAGCTGTTTTTT.

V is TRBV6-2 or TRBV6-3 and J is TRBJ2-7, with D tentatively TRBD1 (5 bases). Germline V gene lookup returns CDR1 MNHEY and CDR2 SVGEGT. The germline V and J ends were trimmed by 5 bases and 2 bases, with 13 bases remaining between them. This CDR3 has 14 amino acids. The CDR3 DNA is TGTGCCAGCAGTAAGGATGGGGCCACCTACGAGCAGTACTTC. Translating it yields CASSKDGATYEQYF.

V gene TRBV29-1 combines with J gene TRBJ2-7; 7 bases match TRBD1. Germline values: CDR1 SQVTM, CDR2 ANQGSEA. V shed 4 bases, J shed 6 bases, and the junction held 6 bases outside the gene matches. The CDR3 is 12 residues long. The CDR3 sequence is CSVGSQGFEQYF. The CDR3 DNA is TGCAGCGTTGGATCACAGGGGTTCGAGCAGTACTTC.

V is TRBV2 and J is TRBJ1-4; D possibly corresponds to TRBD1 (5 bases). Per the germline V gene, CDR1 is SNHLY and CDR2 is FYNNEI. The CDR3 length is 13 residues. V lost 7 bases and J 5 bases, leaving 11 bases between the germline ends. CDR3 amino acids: CASTERGNEKLFF. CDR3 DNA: TGTGCCAGCACGGAGAGGGGCAATGAAAAACTGTTTTTT.